A selection of T cell receptor beta chains follows, all from one sample in a study of CXCR3-negative and CXCR3-positive naive CD8 T cells. TCRdb re-called the 5' RACE reads; every CDR3 protein appears as one record, without DNA. This listing includes about 150,000 distinct CDR3 sequences. The sample comprised naive CXCR3+ CD8+ T cells from blood. These receptors all come from a human donor in good health. Some clones in this sample may be carry-over from other donors' samples. Both conserved end residues are part of each CDR3.

>TRBV20-1|TRBJ2-2
CSAPGTSRTGELFF
>TRBV5-4|TRBJ1-1
CASSQDSRTEAFF
>TRBV6-4|TRBJ2-1
CASSLLPGSPNEQFF
>TRBV21-1|TRBJ1-4
CASSKGSPQTNEKLFF
>TRBV6-5|TRBJ1-1
CASSYSRGLNTEAFF
>TRBV27|TRBJ1-5
CASSLTGYSNQPQHF
>TRBV10-2|TRBJ2-4
CASSEAGSGNIQYF
>TRBV20-1|TRBJ2-1
CSAEGQNSYNEQFF
>TRBV29-1|TRBJ2-1
CSVEGGTGEWYNEQFF
>TRBV7-8|TRBJ2-2
CASSRGTGNTGELFF
>TRBV28|TRBJ2-3
CASNESGMGPDTQYF
>TRBV4-3|TRBJ1-5
CASSQETGYQPQHF
>TRBV11-2|TRBJ2-2
CASSLDHKRDLNTGELFF
>TRBV6-6|TRBJ1-1
CASSYSIQRGGSTEAFF
>TRBV4-1|TRBJ2-3
CASSPHFGLAPSTDTQYF
>TRBV19|TRBJ2-7
CASSPWFQGDYEQYF
>TRBV28|TRBJ1-1
CASSLGRITEAFF
>TRBV29-1|TRBJ2-7
CSVVRGLDWYF
>TRBV2|TRBJ2-1
CASRGPTGQEGRVYEQFF
>TRBV5-5|TRBJ1-1
CASSFYGTGVNTEAFF
>TRBV3-1|TRBJ2-7
CASSQDLTASYEQYF
>TRBV6-2/TRBV6-3|TRBJ2-1
CASSLEVVAGGQFF
>TRBV2|TRBJ1-2
CASSDRGDYGYTF
>TRBV10-2|TRBJ2-1
CASSDLVRAEQFF
>TRBV3-1|TRBJ2-1
CASSPWDSYGEQFF
>TRBV3-1|TRBJ1-1
CASSQEGVNTEAFF
>TRBV29-1|TRBJ2-1
CSEGTDSYNEQFF
>TRBV14|TRBJ2-3
CASSPAFTDTQYF
>TRBV28|TRBJ1-2
CASSPNRQGPAGYTF
>TRBV5-6|TRBJ1-2
CASSLAQSPSYGYTF
>TRBV13|TRBJ1-2
CASSFGPASYGYTF
>TRBV20-1|TRBJ2-7
CSARDGTSGTYEQYF
>TRBV7-9|TRBJ1-4
CASSQGGANEKLFF
>TRBV6-5|TRBJ2-3
CASSYTDADTQYF
>TRBV7-9|TRBJ2-7
CASSLDPGADEQYF
>TRBV20-1|TRBJ2-1
CSASLELAGVPSYNEQFF
>TRBV6-5|TRBJ2-7
CASSLPRTGIGYEQYF
>TRBV4-3|TRBJ1-2
CASSQEIGWTYGGYTF
>TRBV20-1|TRBJ2-5
CSARVLAGDQETQYF
>TRBV5-1|TRBJ2-1
CASSYGTGSPYNEQFF